Sequencing of this TCR beta chain was carried out in a study of blood T cell repertoires in COVID-19. Background on the study: Spain, Italy and the United States supplied samples that represented acute and convalescent COVID-19. Nucleic acid was either cDNA or gDNA, and it came from T cells, B-cell-depleted T cells, or PBMCs.

Trimming removed 7 bases from V and 7 bases from J, with 17 bases in between. This CDR3 comprises 15 residues. Per germline, CDR1 SGHTA and CDR2 FQGNSA. Authors' data handling: Researchers report that nucleated cell counts were estimated from reference gene primer amplification. TCRdb keeps only in-frame clones here, not all; method: immunoSEQ multiplex PCR. That table supplies the V and J calls and clone size; D and trimming were determined from the DNA. The sample holds tens of thousands of clones, 88% seen once. The specimen was peripheral blood. The sequence was collected from a man aged 45-65 years with acute or convalescent COVID-19. The J gene is TRBJ1-6, the V gene TRBV7-2, with D possibly being TRBD1 (6 bases). This CDR3 is CASKSGAQQNSPLHF. The CDR3 DNA is TGTGCCAGCAAATCAGGGGCTCAACAGAATTCACCCCTCCACTTT.